This T cell receptor beta chain was recorded in a study of cytomegalovirus exposure and HLA in healthy donors. Overall study findings and caveats: Altogether, 160 or so TCR beta chains were recorded as cytomegalovirus-associated.

As to this clone: Its antigen is not known.

Generated by immunoSEQ multiplex PCR, the TCRdb table keeps only in-frame clones and is missing some. The sample includes 130,000 or so clones, 70% to 90% of them seen just once. This receptor was obtained from a woman under 40 in good health and CMV-seropositive. Sequenced sample: PBMCs.

The CDR3: CASSVSFTGGTDTQYF. The CDR3 bases are TGTGCCAGCAGCGTTTCTTTCACAGGGGGCACAGATACGCAGTATTTT. V gene TRBV9 combines with J gene TRBJ2-3, with 7 bases identical to TRBD1. This CDR3 contains 16 residues. J was trimmed by 1 base and V by 2 bases; bases with no gene match: 7. Germline values: CDR1 SGDLS, CDR2 YYNGEE.